Listed below are T cell receptor beta chains from one sample, sequenced in a study of T cell clonotyping in hematopoietic cell transplantation. Sequenced by immunoSEQ multiplex PCR; TCRdb stores in-frame clones only, minus some. The sample lists fewer than 50,000 clones; about nine tenths were seen once. The source material was peripheral blood mononuclear cells, sampled before stem cell transplant. The receptors stem from a man in his sixties with biphenotypic leukemia. Some clones in this sample may be carry-over from other donors' samples. CDR3s leave out the opening cysteine and the closing phenylalanine or tryptophan. Rows may omit the clone size; those that give it use once, few, many or a size class.

TRBV6-5	NA	TRBJ1-1	ASSRTVNTEAF
TRBV7-2	NA	TRBJ1-2	ASSQGARAYGYT
TRBV9	NA	TRBJ2-7	ASSDNLYEQY
TRBV7-2	NA	TRBJ2-1	ASSWGRDEQF
TRBV6-6	NA	TRBJ1-5	ASSYSGQPQH
TRBV30	NA	TRBJ1-1	AWTPEVLGEAF
TRBV6-1	once	TRBJ2-7	ASSVRFDEQY
TRBV6-6	NA	TRBJ1-1	ASSSRGRTSEAF
TRBV19	NA	TRBJ1-1	ASSRTGRGLGTEAF
TRBV11-2	NA	TRBJ2-2	ASSDVGTGLTGELF
TRBV7-8	NA	TRBJ2-7	ASSSEGAGTYSSYEQY
TRBV20-1	once	TRBJ2-7	STFDAYEQY
TRBV27	NA	TRBJ2-5	ASSNYREETQY
TRBV30	few	TRBJ1-1	AWSGGRDTEAF
TRBV13	NA	TRBJ1-5	ASSLGRAQGQPQH
TRBV4-1	NA	TRBJ1-5	ASSQVPQGGTNQPQH
TRBV27	NA	TRBJ2-6	ASSHRYKGTGGLGANVLT
TRBV2	NA	TRBJ2-7	ASSERQGNY
TRBV7-9	NA	TRBJ2-5	ASYRGGEEETQY
TRBV5-7	once	TRBJ1-4	ASSLVEGALATNEKLF
TRBV28	NA	TRBJ2-5	ASQIGGGGRETQY
TRBV4-2	NA	TRBJ1-5	ASSQERGQPQH
TRBV2	NA	TRBJ2-5	ASSERVGTDQETQY
TRBV30	NA	TRBJ1-2	AWSAGYQHGYT
TRBV27	NA	TRBJ1-5	ASRNSRNQPQH
TRBV5-1	NA	TRBJ2-3	ASSGTSGTDTQY
TRBV27	NA	TRBJ2-3	ASRDFRIERNTDTQY
TRBV7-2	NA	TRBJ2-5	ASSPHQETQY
TRBV9	NA	TRBJ2-7	ASSVGSEVSYEQY
TRBV5-1	NA	TRBJ2-2	ASSLDGADTGELF
TRBV11-2	NA	TRBJ2-5	ASSLVTGQTETQY
TRBV5-6	NA	TRBJ1-4	ASSLGTGEGDATNEKLF
TRBV2	NA	TRBJ2-5	ASGTEEETQY
TRBV9	NA	TRBJ2-7	ASSLSGVPYEQY
TRBV2	NA	TRBJ1-4	ASSQGARLEKLF
TRBV7-2	NA	TRBJ2-1	ASSSESGDYNEQF
TRBV27	NA	TRBJ2-7	ASSLFSREYEQY
TRBV7-2	NA	TRBJ2-7	ASSLEPAIHEQY
TRBV5-1	NA	TRBJ2-7	ASSPYSGRGASYEQY
TRBV7-2	NA	TRBJ1-1	ASSFADTEAF
TRBV5-1	NA	TRBJ2-4	ASSLSGTGETIQY
TRBV6-5	NA	TRBJ1-2	ASKPGISDGYT
TRBV30	once	TRBJ2-3	AWQLGDTQY
TRBV4-1	NA	TRBJ1-2	ASSQGNRVGTISGYT
TRBV7-3	NA	TRBJ2-3	ASSVSGSTDTQY
TRBV7-9	NA	TRBJ2-7	ASSLGTSGSQAYEQY
TRBV7-2	NA	TRBJ1-1	ASSFGAGNTEAF
TRBV30	NA	TRBJ1-2	AWSVMGGRTYGYT
TRBV11-2	NA	TRBJ2-7	ASSSEGGEQY
TRBV2	NA	TRBJ1-1	ASSELRAETAF
TRBV4-2	NA	TRBJ2-3	ASSQGTSGRDTQY
TRBV10-3	NA	TRBJ1-4	AISWSENEKLF
TRBV2	NA	TRBJ2-3	ASRQLAGGVDTQY
TRBV29-1	NA	TRBJ1-1	SVEEMDTEAF
TRBV7-3	NA	TRBJ2-5	ASSLGLGETQY
TRBV7-2	NA	TRBJ2-5	ASSLQGLALGGETQY
TRBV2	NA	TRBJ1-5	ASRLDREWPQH
TRBV4-1	once	TRBJ2-2	ASSQGRGQNTGELF
TRBV2	NA	TRBJ2-5	ASQRESHQETQY